Sequencing of this T cell receptor (beta chain) was carried out in a study of blood T cells in healthy people across ages. Regarding the study as a whole: Getting older went along with TCR beta diversity per million T cells dropping roughly linearly. When set beside aged donors, long-lived donors presented more naive CD4+ cells and higher diversity.

As regards this clonotype: Its specificity is unknown.

Then a second PCR, running roughly 7 to 11 cycles, was carried out with a sample-barcoded 5' primer and a J-beta primer mix. TCRdb processed the 5' RACE reads anew with MiXCR; each CDR3 protein has one entry. This sample has 1.4 million to 1.5 million distinct CDR3 sequences, with approximately 40% found just once. V trimming: 11 bases; J trimming: 3 bases; junction bases outside the gene matches: 9. From germline, CDR1 is KGHDR and CDR2 SFDVKD. The CDR3 is 15 residues long. The chain couples TRBV24-1 to TRBJ2-3, with 11 bases lining up with TRBD2. Sequenced material: blood. The sequence derives from a woman aged 18-29 years in good health. CDR3: CANKLAGVFTDTQYF. The CDR3 DNA reads TGTGCCAACAAACTAGCGGGAGTTTTTACAGATACGCAGTATTTT.